The entry below gives a single T cell receptor (beta chain) sequence along with its context. What this receptor recognizes is not known. Per-base quality was not reported, and no clone a single base away is much larger than it. Trimming removed 1 base from V and 0 bases from J, leaving 11 bases between the germline ends. From the germline V gene, CDR1 is SGHRS and CDR2 is YFSETQ. The CDR3, cysteine through phenylalanine, is 16 amino acids long. Only the CDR3 part of the read is kept: 48 bases, read in frame from the first base. Every donor was a healthy Caucasian. The twin cohort consisted of three pairs of female monozygotic twins, all aged roughly 18 to 29 years. Positive isolation kits from Invitrogen were used to isolate the CD4+ and CD8+ T cell populations. This sample is drawn from a study of identical twins listed by TCRdb under 2016. Study-level background: To test whether fetal clonotypes persist, the study used deep sequencing on TCR alpha and beta repertoires from monozygotic twins, unrelated adults of various ages, and cord blood. To rule out contamination, the twin experiments were replicated at different times with different library preparation protocols.

Library construction relied on 5' RACE. Sequencing took place on an Illumina HiSeq 2000. Template switching added a universal primer binding site, and the final cDNA carried a unique molecular identifier that allowed TCR cDNA molecules to be counted accurately. First-strand cDNA for TCR alpha and beta chains was synthesized from specific primers in the conserved constant-segment region. To control for contamination, every cDNA library was double barcoded, receiving both a SMART-Mk sample barcode and Illumina barcodes. TruSeq adapter sequences and Illumina sample barcodes were added in two successive PCR steps. The TCR alpha and beta cDNA libraries were sequenced on the Illumina HiSeq platform using custom primers. Regarding the original processing steps: MiGEC processed the raw reads to extract unique molecular identifiers, while MiXCR was used to determine the CDR3 positions. For each individual, recombination models were inferred using an EM algorithm with the repgenHMM and IGoR tools. The analysis of shared clonotypes was done with the tcR package in R, with sharing normalized by the product of cloneset sizes. To study raw recombination without the effects of thymic and clonal selection, out-of-frame nonproductive sequences were analyzed. The raw public reads went through TCRdb reprocessing: fastp at Q25, MiXCR clone calling, in-frame beta chains kept. A single entry per CDR3 protein holds the most common genes and DNA from its merged rows. TCRdb, not the original authors, processed these V and J calls. The sample profile shows around 490,000 distinct CDR3 sequences; 12% to 15% of them were found once. Roughly 0.44% of the sample is taken by the ten largest.

Points the paper makes about the study in general: Compared with coincidental sharing between unrelated individuals, out-of-frame TCR alpha sequences shared between twins showed an excess of sequences with low generation probability. A weaker excess of twin sharing was found in beta out-of-frame sequences because the signal-to-noise ratio was lowered by fewer shared sequences. Because the same donors could not be followed over many years, the conclusions relied on cross-sectional statistical analysis. In monozygotic twins, recombination models systematically underestimated out-of-frame TCR alpha sharing, but the models matched the sharing seen between unrelated individuals. Zero-insertion analyses could be partly confounded by invariant T cells such as MAIT and iNKT, although diverse VJ usage argued against such confounding for most clonotypes. Fewer insertions were carried by abundant cord blood beta clonotypes; a weaker similar trend was observed in young adult naive repertoires, while no such trend was observed in memory repertoires.

These data were also reused for a study on yellow fever vaccine responses in identical twins. The second study's authors report: The T cell response to vaccination in identical twins was reported by the authors to appear partly convergent and partly personalized. In identical twins, the study followed T cell clones that responded to the vaccine with precision.

The sequence was obtained from a woman aged 18 to 35 in good health. The sample was CD4+ T cells sorted from blood. The sequence joins TRBV5-1 to TRBJ2-1; the D assignment is uncertain and may be TRBD1 or TRBD2, with 7 bases supporting each. The nucleotide sequence reads as follows: TGCGCCAGCAGCTTGCAGGGGGGGCCCTCCTACAATGAGCAGTTCTTC. This sequence encodes CASSLQGGPSYNEQFF.